This T cell receptor (beta chain) stems from a study of response to subunit inactivated influenza vaccine. Study conclusions and caveats: The authors offered the suggestion that each seasonal influenza vaccination recruits few new T cells.

Trimming removed 1 base from V and 5 bases from J, with 4 bases in between. Germline V gene data show CDR1 as DFQATT and CDR2 as SNEGSKA (reference sequence). The CDR3 sequence is 11 residues long. From the RT-PCR reads, TCRdb called clonotypes with MiXCR, one entry per CDR3 protein. The table records approximately 480,000 distinct CDR3 sequences, 10% to 11% of them present only once. This clonotype was detected a few times. The target antigen is unknown. The material was PBMCs from blood, obtained about 40 days after vaccination. The rearrangement links TRBV20-1 to TRBJ2-3; D remains unclear. This TCR came from a man aged 50-59 years who received an inactivated influenza vaccine. The DNA of the CDR3 is TGCAGTGCTAGAGGGGGAGATACGCAGTATTTT. Protein: CSARGGDTQYF.